This TCR beta chain was identified in a study of T cells in Graves' hyperthyroidism and ophthalmopathy. Study results and limitations: Blood samples included most of the expanded thyroid clonotypes exceeding 0.001.

Uncontrolled infection, other autoimmune disease, pregnancy or lactation excluded patients. The investigators amplified TCR beta CDR3 regions from RNA transcripts. An initial round of RT-PCR targeting the TCR CDR3 relied on the HTBI primer set. One entry per CDR3 protein, called by TCRdb with MiXCR from the multiplex PCR reads. The table has approximately 500,000 distinct CDR3 sequences, about half seen once; the top ten hold roughly 7.7%. This clonotype has just a few counts. Its antigen remains unknown. This receptor was taken from a woman aged 18-29 years with Graves' hyperthyroidism. Sequences were obtained from peripheral blood or thyroid tissue (not recorded which).

The CDR3 region has the DNA TGCGCCAGCAGCCAAGATGGGGCAGGGGGTTTCATCCTGAATAATTCACCCCTCCACTTT. Translating it yields CASSQDGAGGFILNNSPLHF. The chain couples TRBV4-1 to TRBJ1-6; 7 bases fit TRBD1. There are 20 residues in the CDR3. Trimming removed 0 bases from V and 5 bases from J; junction bases left unmatched: 16. Germline values: CDR1 MGHRA, CDR2 YSYEKL.